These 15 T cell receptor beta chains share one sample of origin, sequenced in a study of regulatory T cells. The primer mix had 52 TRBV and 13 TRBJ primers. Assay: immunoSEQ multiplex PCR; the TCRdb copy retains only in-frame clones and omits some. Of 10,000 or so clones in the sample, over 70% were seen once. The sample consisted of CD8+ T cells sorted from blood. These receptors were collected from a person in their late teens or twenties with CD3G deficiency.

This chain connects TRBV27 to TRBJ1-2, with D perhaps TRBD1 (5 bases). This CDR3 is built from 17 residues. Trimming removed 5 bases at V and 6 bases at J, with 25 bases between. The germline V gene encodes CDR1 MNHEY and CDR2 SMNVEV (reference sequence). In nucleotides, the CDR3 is TGTGCCAGCAGTCTCTACCCCCCCGGAGGGAGGGGAGATGGCTACACCTTC. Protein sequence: CASSLYPPGGRGDGYTF.

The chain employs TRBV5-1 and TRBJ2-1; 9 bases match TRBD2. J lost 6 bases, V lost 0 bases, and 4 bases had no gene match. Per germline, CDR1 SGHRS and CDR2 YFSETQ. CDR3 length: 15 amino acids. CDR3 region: CASSLDPSGANEQFF. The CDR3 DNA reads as TGCGCCAGCAGCTTGGATCCTAGCGGGGCCAATGAGCAGTTCTTC. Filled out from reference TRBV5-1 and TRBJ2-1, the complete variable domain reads KAGVTQTPRYLIKTRGQQVTLSCSPISGHRSVSWYQQTPGQGLQFLFEYFSETQRNKGNFPGRFSGRQFSNSRSEMNVSTLELGDSALYLCASSLDPSGANEQFFGPGTRLTVL.

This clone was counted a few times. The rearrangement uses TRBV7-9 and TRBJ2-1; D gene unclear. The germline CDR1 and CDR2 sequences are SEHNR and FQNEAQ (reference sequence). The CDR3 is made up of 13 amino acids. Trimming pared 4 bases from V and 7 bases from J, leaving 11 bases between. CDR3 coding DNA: TGTGCCAGCAGCTCTCTTTCCGGGAATGAGCAGTTCTTC. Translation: CASSSLSGNEQFF. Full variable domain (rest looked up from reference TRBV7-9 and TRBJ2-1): DTGVSQNPRHKITKRGQNVTFRCDPISEHNRLYWYRQTLGQGPEFLTYFQNEAQLEKSRLLSDRFSAERPKGSFSTLEIQRTEQGDSAMYLCASSSLSGNEQFFGPGTRLTVL.

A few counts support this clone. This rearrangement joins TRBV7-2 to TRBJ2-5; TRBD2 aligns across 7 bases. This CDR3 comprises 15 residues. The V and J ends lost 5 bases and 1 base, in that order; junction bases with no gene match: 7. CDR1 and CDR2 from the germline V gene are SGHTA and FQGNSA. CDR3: CASSRSGAPQETQYF. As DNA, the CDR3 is TGTGCCAGCAGCAGAAGCGGGGCCCCCCAAGAGACCCAGTACTTC.

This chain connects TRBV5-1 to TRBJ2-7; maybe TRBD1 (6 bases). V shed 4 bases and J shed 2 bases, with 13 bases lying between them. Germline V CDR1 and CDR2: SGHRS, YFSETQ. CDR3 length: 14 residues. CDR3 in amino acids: CASSILGQPYEQYF. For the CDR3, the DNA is TGCGCCAGCAGCATCCTTGGACAGCCCTACGAGCAGTACTTC.

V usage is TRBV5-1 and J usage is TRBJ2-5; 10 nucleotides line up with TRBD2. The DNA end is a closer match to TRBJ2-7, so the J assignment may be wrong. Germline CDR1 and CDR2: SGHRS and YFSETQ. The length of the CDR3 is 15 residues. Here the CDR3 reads CASSLAGLAGDEQYF. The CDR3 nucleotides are TGCGCCAGCAGCTTGGCCGGTCTAGCGGGAGACGAGCAGTACTTC.

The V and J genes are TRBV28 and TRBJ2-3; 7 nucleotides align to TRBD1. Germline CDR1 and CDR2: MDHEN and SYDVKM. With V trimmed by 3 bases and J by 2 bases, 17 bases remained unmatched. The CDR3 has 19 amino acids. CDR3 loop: CASSFSPRDSQSLTDTQYF. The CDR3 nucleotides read TGTGCCAGCAGTTTTTCCCCCCGGGACAGCCAGTCCCTCACAGATACGCAGTATTTT.

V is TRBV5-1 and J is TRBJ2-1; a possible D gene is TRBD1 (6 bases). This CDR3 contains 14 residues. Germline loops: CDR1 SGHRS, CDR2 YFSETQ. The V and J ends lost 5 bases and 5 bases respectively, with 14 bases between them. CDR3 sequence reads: CASSTSGVHNEQFF. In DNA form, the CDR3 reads TGCGCCAGCAGTACTTCAGGGGTCCACAATGAGCAGTTCTTC.

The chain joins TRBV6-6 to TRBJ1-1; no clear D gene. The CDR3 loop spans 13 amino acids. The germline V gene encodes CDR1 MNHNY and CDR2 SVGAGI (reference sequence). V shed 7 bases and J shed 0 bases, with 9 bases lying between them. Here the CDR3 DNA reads TGTGCCAGCAAAGGCCGCGTGAACACTGAAGCTTTCTTT. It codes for CASKGRVNTEAFF.

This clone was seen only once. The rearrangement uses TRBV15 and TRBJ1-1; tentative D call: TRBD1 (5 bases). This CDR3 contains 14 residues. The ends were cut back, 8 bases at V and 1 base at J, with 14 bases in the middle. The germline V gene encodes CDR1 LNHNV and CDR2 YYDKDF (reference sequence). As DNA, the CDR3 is TGTGCCACCCCATGGTACAGGCAGAACACTGAAGCTTTCTTT. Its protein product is CATPWYRQNTEAFF.

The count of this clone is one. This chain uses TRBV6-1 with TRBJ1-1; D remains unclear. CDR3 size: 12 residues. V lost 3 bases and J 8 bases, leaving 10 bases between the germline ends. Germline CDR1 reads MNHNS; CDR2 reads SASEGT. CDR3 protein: CASSDVGREAFF. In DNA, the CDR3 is TGTGCCAGCAGTGACGTCGGCAGGGAAGCTTTCTTT.

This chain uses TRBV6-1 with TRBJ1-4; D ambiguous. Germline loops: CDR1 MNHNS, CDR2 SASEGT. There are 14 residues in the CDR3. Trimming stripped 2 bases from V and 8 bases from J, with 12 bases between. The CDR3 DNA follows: TGTGCCAGCAGTGAATGGGAGGCCCTGGAAAAACTGTTTTTT. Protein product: CASSEWEALEKLFF.

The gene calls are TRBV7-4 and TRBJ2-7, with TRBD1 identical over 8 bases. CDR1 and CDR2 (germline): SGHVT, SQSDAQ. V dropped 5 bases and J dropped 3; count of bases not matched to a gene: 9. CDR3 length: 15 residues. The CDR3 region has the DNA TGTGCCAGCAGCCAGGGGGCAGGGCCCCACTACGAGCAGTACTTC. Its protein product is CASSQGAGPHYEQYF.

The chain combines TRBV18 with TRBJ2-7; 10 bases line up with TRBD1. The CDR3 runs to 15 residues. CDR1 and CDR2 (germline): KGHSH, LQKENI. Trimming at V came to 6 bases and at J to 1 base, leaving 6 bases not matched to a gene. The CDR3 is CASSRGTGVSYEQYF. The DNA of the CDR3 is TGTGCCAGCTCCCGGGGGACAGGGGTATCCTACGAGCAGTACTTC.

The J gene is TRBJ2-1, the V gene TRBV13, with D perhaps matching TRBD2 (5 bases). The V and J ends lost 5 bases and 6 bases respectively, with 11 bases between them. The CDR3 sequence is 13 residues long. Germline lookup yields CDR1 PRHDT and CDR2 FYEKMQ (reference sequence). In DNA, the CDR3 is TGTGCCAGCAGCCCCAAACGGGGCAATGAGCAGTTCTTC. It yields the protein CASSPKRGNEQFF.